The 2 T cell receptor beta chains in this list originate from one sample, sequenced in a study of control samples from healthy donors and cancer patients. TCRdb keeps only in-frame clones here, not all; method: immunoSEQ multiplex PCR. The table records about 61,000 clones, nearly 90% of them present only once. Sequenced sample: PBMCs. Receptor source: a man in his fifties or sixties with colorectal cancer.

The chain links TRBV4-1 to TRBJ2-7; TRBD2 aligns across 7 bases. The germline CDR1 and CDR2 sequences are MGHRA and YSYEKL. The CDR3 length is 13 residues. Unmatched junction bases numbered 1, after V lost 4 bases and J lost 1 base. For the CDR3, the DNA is TGCGCCAGCAGCCCGGGGGGATCCTACGAGCAGTACTTC. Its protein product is CASSPGGSYEQYF.

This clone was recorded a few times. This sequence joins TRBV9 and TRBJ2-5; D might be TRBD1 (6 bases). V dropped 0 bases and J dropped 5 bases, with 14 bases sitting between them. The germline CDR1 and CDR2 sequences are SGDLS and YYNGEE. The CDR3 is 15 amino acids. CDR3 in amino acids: CASSVVGLGHETQYF. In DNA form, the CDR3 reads TGTGCCAGCAGCGTAGTGGGATTGGGACACGAGACCCAGTACTTC.